Each of the 6 T cell receptor beta chains below was sequenced from the same sample in a study of spatial heterogeneity in lung cancer. Study-level points and caveats: Intratumoral expanded alpha and beta TCR counts were found to track tumor mutation counts.

TCRdb processed the 5' RACE reads anew with MiXCR; each CDR3 protein has one entry. The sample consists of fewer than 15,000 distinct CDR3 sequences, around 5.9% of them appearing once. The antigens of these receptors remain unknown. Noted time point: sample taken at primary tumor resection. The specimen comprised lung tumor tissue, sampled at surgery. These receptors were obtained from a female donor with early-stage non-small cell lung cancer.

As regards this clonotype: Because this beta chain is a stray read in a library intended to capture alpha chains, its abundance should not be given much weight. The chain couples TRBV3-1 to TRBJ1-5, with D perhaps matching TRBD1 (5 bases). The CDR3 has 13 amino acids. Germline V gene lookup returns CDR1 LGHDT and CDR2 YNNKEL (reference sequence). Between the trimmed V and J ends, which lost 5 bases and 5 bases, there was a span of 10 bases. CDR3 sequence reads: CASSKGRDQPQHF. In DNA, the CDR3 is TGTGCCAGCAGCAAAGGCAGGGATCAGCCCCAGCATTTT.

There are many counts of this clonotype. This beta chain was picked up by a library intended for alpha chains and is off target, so its count carries little meaning. V is TRBV6-2 or TRBV6-3 and J is TRBJ2-3; D perhaps matches TRBD2 (6 bases). The CDR3 has 15 residues. The V and J ends lost 6 bases and 1 base respectively, with 14 bases between them. Germline V gene sequence: CDR1 MNHEY, CDR2 SVGEGT. This CDR3 is CASRSGGLGTDTQYF. The CDR3 coding sequence is TGTGCCAGCAGATCCGGGGGATTAGGCACAGATACGCAGTATTTT.

This clonotype was picked up many times. This beta chain appears as a stray read in a library generated for alpha chains; its size is not informative. The V call is TRBV13, the J call TRBJ1-5, with D perhaps TRBD1 (5 bases). Trimming cost V 0 bases and J 6 bases, with 9 bases left between them. CDR1 and CDR2 from the germline V gene are PRHDT and FYEKMQ (reference sequence). The CDR3 runs 14 residues. CDR3 sequence: CASSLGQGGQPQHF. In DNA form, the CDR3 reads TGTGCCAGCAGCTTAGGCCAGGGAGGTCAGCCCCAGCATTTT.

Concerning this clonotype: For a library built for alpha chains, this beta chain is a stray read; little rests on its size. V and J are TRBV28 and TRBJ1-1; D is ambiguous. V was pared by 1 base and J by 1 base, with 25 bases between. CDR3 length: 20 amino acids. Germline V gene sequence: CDR1 MDHEN, CDR2 SYDVKM. Here the CDR3 reads CASSLYPAVAIVQPNTEAFF. CDR3 sequence (DNA): TGTGCCAGCAGTTTATATCCCGCCGTGGCGATCGTACAGCCGAACACTGAAGCTTTCTTT.

As for this clonotype: No conserved phenylalanine or tryptophan is present at the end of the CDR3, so a read error is the likely explanation. A library prepared for alpha chains yielded this beta chain as an off-target read; its size is of little meaning. The DNA of the CDR3 is TGTGCCACCAGCAGAAGAGCGGTAACGGAGCTGTTTGTT. Protein product: CATSRRAVTELFV. The chain recombines TRBV15 with TRBJ2-2; D is perhaps TRBD2 (5 bases). This CDR3 has 13 residues. The germline CDR1 and CDR2 sequences are LNHNV and YYDKDF (reference sequence). Trimming removed 2 bases from V and 10 bases from J, with 11 bases in between.

This clonotype was counted many times. For a library built for alpha chains, this beta chain is a stray read; little rests on its size. The V and J genes are TRBV15 and TRBJ2-3; D ambiguous. The ends were cut back, 5 bases at V and 3 bases at J, with 12 bases in the middle. Germline V CDR1 and CDR2: LNHNV, YYDKDF (reference sequence). This CDR3 has 14 residues. The CDR3 nucleotides read TGTGCCACCAGCCCCCACCGTCGAACAGATACGCAGTATTTT. It encodes CATSPHRRTDTQYF.